The next 31 T cell receptor beta chains were all read from a single sample in a study of beta chain features in type 1 diabetes. The investigators reverse transcribed all of the isolated RNA, so they sequenced expressed TCRB transcripts. Generated by immunoSEQ multiplex PCR, the TCRdb table keeps only in-frame clones and is missing some. The table shows around 500,000 clones, with 30% occurring only once. Input material: naive CD4+ T cells from blood. The receptors were gathered from a man between 18 and 35 years old in good health.

This clone was detected only a few times. This chain uses TRBV2 with TRBJ2-7, with D unclear. The V gene's germline CDR1 is SNHLY and CDR2 FYNNEI. The CDR3 consists of 15 residues. Between the trimmed V and J ends, which lost 1 base and 2 bases, there was a span of 12 bases. CDR3 sequence: CASSEGTVAPYEQYF. DNA for the CDR3: TGTGCCAGCAGTGAAGGGACCGTGGCCCCCTACGAGCAGTACTTC. Supplemented by reference TRBV2 and TRBJ2-7, the full variable domain reads EPEVTQTPSHQVTQMGQEVILRCVPISNHLYFYWYRQILGQKVEFLVSFYNNEISEKSEIFDDQFSVERPDGSNFTLKIRSTKLEDSAMYFCASSEGTVAPYEQYFGPGTRLTVT.

This clone was observed a few times. This chain uses TRBV5-1 with TRBJ2-5, with 7 bases matching TRBD2. Trimming at V came to 6 bases and at J to 2 bases, leaving 13 bases not matched to a gene. The CDR3 runs 16 residues. Germline-derived CDR1 and CDR2 are SGHRS and YFSETQ. The CDR3 DNA is TGCGCCAGCAACGAGGGAGGGCGCAAATTACAAGAGACCCAGTACTTC. This translates into CASNEGGRKLQETQYF.

The CDR3 DNA follows: TGTGCCAGCAGTGATTCGAGGCGGTATAGCAATCAGCCCCAGCATTTT. Amino acid sequence: CASSDSRRYSNQPQHF. The chain employs TRBV6-1 and TRBJ1-5; D is unresolved. The V end was cut by 3 bases, the J end by 0 bases, with 12 bases between. The length of the CDR3 is 16 residues. The germline CDR1 and CDR2 sequences are MNHNS and SASEGT.

CDR3 DNA sequence: TGTGCCAGCACTATACGCGGGGATACGCAGTATTTT. Protein sequence: CASTIRGDTQYF. V gene TRBV7-2 combines with J gene TRBJ2-3, with a possible D match to TRBD2 (5 bases). The CDR3 loop spans 12 amino acids. Germline values: CDR1 SGHTA, CDR2 FQGNSA. Trimming stripped 7 bases from V and 6 bases from J, with 11 bases between.

Only a few counts were recorded for this clone. The V call is TRBV7-2, the J call TRBJ2-7; D may be TRBD1 (5 bases). The V end was cut by 2 bases, the J end by 3 bases, with 11 bases between. The CDR3 runs 14 residues. Germline CDR1 SGHTA, CDR2 FQGNSA. The CDR3 region has the DNA TGTGCCAGCAGCTTACAGGGCAGCTTCTACGAGCAGTACTTC. This codes for CASSLQGSFYEQYF.

The V call is TRBV7-2, the J call TRBJ2-1, with D maybe TRBD1 (7 bases). CDR1 and CDR2 (germline): SGHTA, FQGNSA. There are 15 residues in the CDR3. V was pared by 6 bases and J by 10 bases, with 22 bases between. CDR3 protein: CASSVAGQRLGEQFF. CDR3 nucleotides: TGTGCCAGCAGTGTTGCGGGACAGAGGCTTGGGGAGCAGTTCTTC.

There are a few counts of this clone. The rearrangement uses TRBV7-2 and TRBJ2-5; 7 bases align to TRBD2. This CDR3 has 14 amino acids. J was trimmed by 3 bases and V by 3 bases; bases with no gene match: 4. The V gene's germline CDR1 is SGHTA and CDR2 FQGNSA. The CDR3 DNA follows: TGTGCCAGCAGCTTGATGGCGGGGGAAGAGACCCAGTACTTC. As protein: CASSLMAGEETQYF.

This clone was detected a few times. J is TRBJ2-4 and V is TRBV7-2; 7 bases align to TRBD1. The CDR3 length is 16 residues. The germline V gene has CDR1 SGHTA and CDR2 FQGNSA. Trimming cost V 4 bases and J 5 bases; bases outside gene matches: 11. This chain's CDR3 is CASSYRQGGWENIQYF. In DNA, the CDR3 is TGTGCCAGCAGCTACAGACAGGGCGGTTGGGAAAACATTCAGTACTTC.

The table lists this clone with a few counts. The chain employs TRBV5-4 and TRBJ2-5, with D maybe TRBD1 (5 bases). Germline values: CDR1 SGHNT, CDR2 YYREEE (reference sequence). The CDR3 loop spans 15 amino acids. V lost 2 bases, J lost 0 bases, and 11 bases lay in between. CDR3 nucleotides: TGTGCCAGCAGCTTAAAATCAGGGTACCAAGAGACCCAGTACTTC. Its protein is CASSLKSGYQETQYF.

This sequence joins TRBV4-2 and TRBJ2-5; the match to TRBD2 covers 14 bases. The J segment lost 9 bases and the V segment lost 3 bases, leaving 6 bases of the junction unmatched. There are 15 residues in the CDR3. Germline V gene lookup returns CDR1 LGHNA and CDR2 YNFKEQ. CDR3 bases: TGTGCCAGCAGCCAGGCCGGGACTAGCGGGAGAGCCCAGTACTTC. This codes for CASSQAGTSGRAQYF.

This clone was found once. The CDR3 loop reads CASGLEKFGQYF. For the CDR3, the DNA is TGTGCTAGTGGTCTCGAGAAGTTCGGCCAGTACTTC. The chain has TRBV12-5 and TRBJ2-5; D is unresolved. CDR1 LGHNT and CDR2 FRNRAP come from the germline V gene. V was clipped by 5 bases and J by 10 bases, with 14 bases between them. The CDR3 consists of 12 residues.

The chain has TRBV28 and TRBJ1-3; TRBD1 matches at 7 bases. The germline V gene has CDR1 MDHEN and CDR2 SYDVKM. The CDR3 is made up of 14 amino acids. The V and J ends lost 5 bases and 4 bases, in that order; junction bases with no gene match: 5. The CDR3 nucleotides read TGTGCCAGCAGTACGCCGGGACAGGGAAACACCATATATTTT. Amino acids: CASSTPGQGNTIYF.

This clone has a handful of counts. In DNA form, the CDR3 reads TGTGCCTGGAGTCCTCGGACACTCTACGAGCAGTACTTC. This codes for CAWSPRTLYEQYF. V is TRBV30 and J is TRBJ2-7, with TRBD1 as a possible D gene (5 bases). V was cut by 2 bases and J by 3 bases, with 11 bases left in between. The CDR3 has 13 residues. Germline CDR1 reads GTSNPN; CDR2 reads SVGIG (reference sequence).

The chain couples TRBV7-8 to TRBJ2-4; 9 bases align to TRBD1. The germline gives CDR1 SGHVS, CDR2 FQNEAQ. The CDR3 extends over 17 amino acids. After removal of 5 bases from V and 0 bases from J, the junction contained 8 bases not matched to a gene. The CDR3, as DNA: TGTGCCAGCAGCGCGGTACAGGGGGCACTAGCCAAAAACATTCAGTACTTC. Its translation is CASSAVQGALAKNIQYF.

This clone was seen just once. V and J are TRBV6-5 and TRBJ2-1, with 9 bases fitting TRBD2. CDR3 length equals 15 residues. Germline lookup yields CDR1 MNHEY and CDR2 SVGAGI. Trimming took 5 bases from V and 6 from J; bases not matched to a gene: 8. DNA for the CDR3: TGTGCCAGCAGTCGTGCCGGGACTAGCTCCAATGAGCAGTTCTTC. Residues: CASSRAGTSSNEQFF.

The chain links TRBV25-1 to TRBJ1-2; D uncertain. The ends were cut back, 5 bases at V and 2 bases at J, with 9 bases in the middle. The CDR3 spans 13 residues. Germline V CDR1 and CDR2: MGHDK, SYGVNS. CDR3 sequence: CASSLPDNYGYTF. The CDR3 nucleotides are TGTGCCAGCAGTCTCCCCGACAACTATGGCTACACCTTC.

This sequence joins TRBV5-4 and TRBJ2-1, with 13 bases aligning to TRBD2. V gave up 4 bases and J gave up 4 bases; unmatched junction bases: 5. The CDR3 consists of 16 residues. CDR1 and CDR2 from the germline V gene are SGHNT and YYREEE (reference sequence). CDR3 amino acids: CASSTGTSGVYNEQFF. Here the CDR3 DNA reads TGTGCCAGCAGCACCGGGACTAGCGGGGTATACAATGAGCAGTTCTTC.

The table lists this clone with a few counts. The J gene is TRBJ1-5, the V gene TRBV30; D gene ambiguous. Deletions cut 4 bases from V and 2 bases from J, with 9 bases between. The CDR3 totals 13 residues. The germline V gene has CDR1 GTSNPN and CDR2 SVGIG (reference sequence). CDR3 sequence reads: CAWTNGGNQPQHF. The CDR3 coding sequence is TGTGCCTGGACTAATGGGGGCAATCAGCCCCAGCATTTT.

The rearrangement links TRBV29-1 to TRBJ2-3; no clear D gene. This CDR3 is 11 amino acids long. Germline CDR1 is SQVTM and CDR2 is ANQGSEA. Trimming removed 6 bases at V and 7 bases at J, with 11 bases between. The CDR3 protein is CSVEIGYTQYF. The CDR3 region has the DNA TGCAGCGTAGAAATAGGGTATACGCAGTATTTT.

The genes are TRBV6-5 and TRBJ2-7, with TRBD2 as a possible D gene (5 bases). The CDR3 runs to 13 residues. Germline V gives CDR1 MNHEY, CDR2 SVGAGI. Between the trimmed V and J ends, which lost 0 bases and 10 bases, there was a span of 13 bases. In nucleotides, the CDR3 is TGTGCCAGCAGTTACTCGAAATCAGCTAGCCAGTACTTC. Translating it yields CASSYSKSASQYF.

This clone was seen more than once but under ten times. V and J are TRBV7-9 and TRBJ2-7; tentative D call: TRBD1 (6 bases). The CDR3 has 17 residues. Germline V gene data show CDR1 as SEHNR and CDR2 as FQNEAQ (reference sequence). Trimming pared 5 bases from V and 0 bases from J, leaving 20 bases between. The CDR3 here is CASSRKTLRDNSYEQYF. Written as DNA, the CDR3 is TGTGCCAGCAGCCGTAAAACTCTCCGGGACAACTCCTACGAGCAGTACTTC.

This chain uses TRBV11-2 with TRBJ2-7, with D maybe TRBD1 (6 bases). Germline-derived CDR1 and CDR2 are SGHAT and FQNNGV. Trimming removed 5 bases from V and 3 bases from J, with 14 bases in between. This CDR3 is 14 amino acids long. The CDR3 is CASSRQGKGYEQYF. The CDR3 DNA sequence: TGTGCCAGCAGCCGTCAGGGGAAGGGCTACGAGCAGTACTTC.

In the case of this clone: Other nucleotide sequences in the sample specify the same CDR3. The chain carries TRBV7-2 and TRBJ2-1, with D possibly TRBD1 on 6 matching bases. The CDR3 has 13 residues. The germline gives CDR1 SGHTA, CDR2 FQGNSA. Deletions cut 5 bases from V and 4 bases from J, with 9 bases between. CDR3 sequence: CASSRDTYNEQFF. CDR3 nucleotide sequence: TGTGCCAGCAGCCGGGACACATACAATGAGCAGTTCTTC.

This clone was picked up a small number of times. The chain is built from TRBV5-4 and TRBJ2-1; the D gene is possibly TRBD1 (6 bases). Trimming removed 2 bases from V and 0 bases from J, with 15 bases in between. Germline CDR1 is SGHNT and CDR2 is YYREEE (reference sequence). The CDR3 is made up of 17 amino acids. The CDR3 DNA is TGTGCCAGCAGCTTCCCCCCAGGGGAGAGCTCCTACAATGAGCAGTTCTTC. The encoded protein is CASSFPPGESSYNEQFF.

V gene TRBV9 combines with J gene TRBJ2-2; tentatively, D is TRBD2 (6 bases). V was pared by 0 bases and J by 3 bases, with 6 bases between. CDR3 length equals 14 residues. Germline CDR1 is SGDLS and CDR2 is YYNGEE. The CDR3 spells CASSVGGDTGELFF. DNA for the CDR3: TGTGCCAGCAGCGTAGGCGGGGACACCGGGGAGCTGTTTTTT.

Turning to this clone: Additional DNA sequences in this sample encode the identical CDR3. The chain is built from TRBV5-1 and TRBJ2-3; 7 bases line up with TRBD1. The CDR3 runs 13 residues. The V and J ends lost 2 bases and 3 bases, in that order; junction bases with no gene match: 0. The germline gives CDR1 SGHRS, CDR2 YFSETQ. The CDR3 sequence is CASSLQGTDTQYF. DNA of the CDR3: TGCGCCAGCAGCTTACAGGGGACAGATACGCAGTATTTT.

This clone was counted once. J is TRBJ2-7 and V is TRBV15, with D hard to call. The CDR3 covers 16 residues. V gave up 2 bases and J gave up 0 bases, with 14 bases separating them. Germline CDR1 reads LNHNV; CDR2 reads YYDKDF (reference sequence). The CDR3 region is CATSRTTRSLSYEQYF. The DNA for the CDR3 is TGTGCCACCAGCAGAACAACGCGGTCACTCTCCTACGAGCAGTACTTC.

This chain uses TRBV5-4 with TRBJ2-7; no clear D. CDR3 length: 15 residues. Germline V gene lookup returns CDR1 SGHNT and CDR2 YYREEE (reference sequence). Trimming stripped 2 bases from V and 4 bases from J, with 16 bases between. The CDR3 region has the DNA TGTGCCAGCAGCTTAGCAGCTCAAGGATCATACGAGCAGTACTTC. It is translated as CASSLAAQGSYEQYF.

A few counts support this clone. V is TRBV9 and J is TRBJ2-1, with 11 bases identical to TRBD2. CDR1 and CDR2 from the germline V gene are SGDLS and YYNGEE. V gave up 4 bases and J gave up 0 bases; unmatched junction bases: 9. The CDR3 loop spans 18 amino acids. CDR3 in DNA: TGTGCCAGCAGCCAGATTCCGACTAGCGGGGCCTCCTACAATGAGCAGTTCTTC. Residues: CASSQIPTSGASYNEQFF.

The CDR3 bases are TGTGCCAGCAGCCAGCGGGGAGGGTTTAGCTCCTACGAGCAGTACTTC. Amino acids: CASSQRGGFSSYEQYF. The chain carries TRBV14 and TRBJ2-7; the match to TRBD2 covers 7 bases. V lost 3 bases to trimming and J lost 0 bases; unmatched junction nucleotides: 8. This CDR3 region has 16 residues. Looked up from germline, CDR1 is SGHDN and CDR2 is FVKESK.

V usage is TRBV7-9 and J usage is TRBJ2-2; tentative D call: TRBD2 (5 bases). Germline assignment: CDR1 SEHNR and CDR2 FQNEAQ (reference sequence). V was clipped by 3 bases and J by 2 bases, with 10 bases between them. This CDR3 is 15 amino acids long. The CDR3 spells CASSFYGDNTGELFF. The CDR3, as DNA: TGTGCCAGCAGCTTTTACGGGGATAACACCGGGGAGCTGTTTTTT.